The subject of this entry is one T cell receptor beta chain. Its antigen remains unknown. TCRdb reprocessed the RACE reads via MiXCR and lists one record per CDR3 protein. The sample includes 330,000 or so distinct CDR3 sequences, about 6% of them seen just once. Time point in this sample: patch test 2, 6 weeks after DPC sensitization. Noted treatment: therapeutic diphenylcyclopropenone sensitization with weekly scalp DPC. This specimen belongs to a study of human T cells and chemical hapten exposure. The overall study: 2% DPC applied to an approximately 2 cm by approximately 2 cm arm area sensitized donors. Small differences in pooled library volume mainly drove the variation in TCR yields per sample. Patients, predominantly female, presented with alopecia areata, totalis or universalis. Whole-study results and caveats: Significantly more large CDR3 similarity clusters were formed by expanded TCRs than by controls.

Source: whole blood, taken in connection with sensitization to the hapten diphenylcyclopropenone (DPC). The TCR was taken from a woman aged 18-30 years with alopecia areata. Some clones in this sample may be carry-over from other donors' samples.

The CDR3 DNA reads TGTGCCAGCAGCCCCCGGACTATTGACTCTGGGGCCAACGTCCTGACTTTC. This encodes CASSPRTIDSGANVLTF. The chain couples TRBV7-9 to TRBJ2-6; D is perhaps TRBD2 (6 bases). The CDR3 loop spans 17 amino acids. The germline V gene has CDR1 SEHNR and CDR2 FQNEAQ (reference sequence). Trimming cost V 5 bases and J 0 bases, with 14 bases left between them.